This TCR beta chain was captured in a study of response to subunit inactivated influenza vaccine. TCRdb recomputed calls from the RT-PCR reads with MiXCR, one row per CDR3 protein. In the table there are a few hundred thousand distinct CDR3 sequences, approximately 11% of which are singletons. This clonotype has only a few counts. The CDR3 consists of 13 residues. The V segment lost 2 bases and the J segment 5 bases; nucleotides outside the gene matches: 3. The same specimen was also included in a second study, on T cells expressing NK-cell markers. From that study: UMI-tagged 5'RACE template switching yielded the TCR beta cDNA.

Material: PBMCs from blood, obtained on the day of vaccination. The chain links TRBV12-3 or TRBV12-4 to TRBJ2-7; the match to TRBD1 covers 7 bases. The sequence derives from a man between 45 and 60 years old who received an inactivated influenza vaccine. CDR3 loop: CASSLWDSNEQYF. The CDR3 DNA reads as TGTGCCAGCAGTTTATGGGACAGCAACGAGCAGTACTTC.